This record covers a single TCR beta chain. The CDR3 consists of 15 residues. Germline lookup yields CDR1 SGDLS and CDR2 YYNGEE. The germline V and J ends were trimmed by 4 bases and 0 bases, with 13 bases remaining between them. This record belongs to a study of blood T cell repertoires in COVID-19. On the study more broadly: Both acute and convalescent COVID-19 samples were obtained from the United States, Italy and Spain. Sources were T cells, B-cell-depleted T cells, or PBMCs; the material itself was cDNA or gDNA.

Study processing details: From reference gene primer amplification, estimates of nucleated cell counts were derived. Some clones are missing from TCRdb's copy, which holds only in-frame ones; the method was immunoSEQ multiplex PCR. V and J calls and clone size are those listed in that table; D and trimming were worked out from the DNA. The sample yields about 190,000 clones, around four fifths seen once. The chain couples TRBV9 to TRBJ2-5; D is uncertain. The receptor was isolated from a woman older than 75 with active or convalescent COVID-19. The specimen was peripheral blood. The CDR3 reads CASSQNPRYQETQYF. CDR3 in DNA: TGTGCCAGCAGCCAGAACCCTAGATACCAAGAGACCCAGTACTTC.